A selection of T cell receptor beta chains follows, all from one sample in a study of Graves' ophthalmopathy and Graves' hyperthyroidism. TCRdb re-derived calls from the multiplex PCR reads in MiXCR, one entry per CDR3 protein. The table shows 300,000 to 400,000 distinct CDR3 sequences, with roughly 16% occurring only once. Sequenced input: peripheral blood. The origin of the receptors is an adult man with Graves' ophthalmopathy. Each CDR3 is given without its conserved first and last residue. The order of the fields is V gene, clone size, CDR3 protein. Some rows mark clone size as missing; the rest say once, few, many or name a class of expanded clone.

TRBV19,few,ASSLAGEVETQY
TRBV6-5,-,ASSYLRGHTEAF
TRBV7-8,many,ASSWGAPPLH
TRBV12-3/TRBV12-4,-,ASSLVDRAYEQS
TRBV28,-,ASRDRGQGGNQPQH
TRBV6-2/TRBV6-3,many,ASSTGTALSYGYT
TRBV20-1,many,SARDSNSPLH
TRBV24-1,-,ATSETGTRNTGELF
TRBV24-1,many,ATSGTEDYGYT
TRBV14,many,ASSQGTGSYEQY
TRBV19,many,ASSMEGGETQY
TRBV27,many,ASSLGGPAGPRGPYEQY
TRBV10-1,many,ASSARDRVWAEAF
TRBV5-1,many,ASSWDPQGNSPLH
TRBV6-1,many,ASSEWDKTQY
TRBV28,many,ASRGGGAF
TRBV6-5,many,ASSYRGYEQY
TRBV15,many,ATSYGTGTEAF
TRBV28,many,ASKTYRGPSPHQPQH
TRBV7-3,-,ASSSDSRGTEAF
TRBV3-1,many,ASSSTGKWDEQY
TRBV7-3,-,ASSLTGFPETQY
TRBV6-2/TRBV6-3,many,ASTYELAGGEQY
TRBV12-3/TRBV12-4,-,ASREAGTSSYEQY
TRBV11-2,many,ASSLEPGDEQY
TRBV5-6,many,ASSGTSYSYEQY
TRBV3-1,many,ASSHAGTDENTIY
TRBV7-2,many,ASSLGPKREAF